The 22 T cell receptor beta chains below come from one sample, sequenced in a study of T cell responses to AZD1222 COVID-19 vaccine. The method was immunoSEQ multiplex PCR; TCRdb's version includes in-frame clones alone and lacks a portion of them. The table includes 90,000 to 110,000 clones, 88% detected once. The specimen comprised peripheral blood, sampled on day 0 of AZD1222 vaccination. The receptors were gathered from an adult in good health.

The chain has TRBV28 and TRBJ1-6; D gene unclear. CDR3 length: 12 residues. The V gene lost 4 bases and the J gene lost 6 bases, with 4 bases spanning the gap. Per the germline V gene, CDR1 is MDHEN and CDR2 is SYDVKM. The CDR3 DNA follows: TGTGCCAGCAGTTCCATTAATTCACCCCTCCACTTT. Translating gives CASSSINSPLHF.

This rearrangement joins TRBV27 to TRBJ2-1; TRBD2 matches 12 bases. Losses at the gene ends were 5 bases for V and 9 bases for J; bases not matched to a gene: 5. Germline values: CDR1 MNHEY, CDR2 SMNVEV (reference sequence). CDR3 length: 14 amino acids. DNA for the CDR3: TGTGCCAGCAGTCCCCGACTAGCGGGAGTTGAGCAGTTCTTC. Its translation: CASSPRLAGVEQFF.

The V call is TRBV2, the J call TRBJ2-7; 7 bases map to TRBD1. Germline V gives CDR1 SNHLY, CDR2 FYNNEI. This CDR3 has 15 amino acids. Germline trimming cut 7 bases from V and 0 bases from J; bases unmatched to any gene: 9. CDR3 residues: CASTLVGTVSYEQYF. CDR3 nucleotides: TGTGCCAGCACCCTGGTAGGGACAGTCTCCTACGAGCAGTACTTC.

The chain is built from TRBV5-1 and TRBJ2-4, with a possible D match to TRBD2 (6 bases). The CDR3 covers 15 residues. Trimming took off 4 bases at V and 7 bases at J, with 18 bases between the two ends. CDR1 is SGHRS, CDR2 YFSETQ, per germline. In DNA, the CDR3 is TGCGCCAGCAGCCCCACCGGGACTTCGGAGAACATTCAGTACTTC. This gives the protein CASSPTGTSENIQYF. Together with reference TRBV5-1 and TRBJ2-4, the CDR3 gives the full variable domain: KAGVTQTPRYLIKTRGQQVTLSCSPISGHRSVSWYQQTPGQGLQFLFEYFSETQRNKGNFPGRFSGRQFSNSRSEMNVSTLELGDSALYLCASSPTGTSENIQYFGAGTRLSVL.

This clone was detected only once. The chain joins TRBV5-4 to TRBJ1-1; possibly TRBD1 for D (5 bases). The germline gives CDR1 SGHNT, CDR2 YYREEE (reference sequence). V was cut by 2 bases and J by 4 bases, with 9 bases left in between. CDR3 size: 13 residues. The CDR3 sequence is CASSFGGTTEAFF. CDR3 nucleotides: TGTGCCAGCAGCTTTGGGGGGACCACTGAAGCTTTCTTT.

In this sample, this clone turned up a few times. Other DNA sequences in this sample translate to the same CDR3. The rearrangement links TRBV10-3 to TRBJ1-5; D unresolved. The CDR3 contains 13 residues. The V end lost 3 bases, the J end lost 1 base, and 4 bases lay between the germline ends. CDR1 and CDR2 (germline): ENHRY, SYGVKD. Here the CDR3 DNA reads TGTGCCATCAGTGAAAGGAGCAATCAGCCCCAGCATTTT. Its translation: CAISERSNQPQHF.

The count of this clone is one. The DNA for the CDR3 is TGTGCCAGCAGTTTAGGGGACAGGGAAGGTCAGCCCCAGCATTTT. Its protein is CASSLGDREGQPQHF. This sequence joins TRBV28 and TRBJ1-5; 9 nucleotides agree with TRBD1. The CDR3 is 15 amino acids. Germline CDR1 is MDHEN and CDR2 is SYDVKM. The V gene end was trimmed by 2 bases and the J gene end by 6 bases; junction bases not matched to a gene: 5.

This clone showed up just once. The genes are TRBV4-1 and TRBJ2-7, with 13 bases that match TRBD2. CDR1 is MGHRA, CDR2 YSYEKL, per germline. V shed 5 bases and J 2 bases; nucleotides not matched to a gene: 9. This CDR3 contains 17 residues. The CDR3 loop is CASSLALAGGPPYEQYF. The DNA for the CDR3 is TGCGCCAGCAGCTTAGCACTAGCGGGAGGGCCACCCTACGAGCAGTACTTC.

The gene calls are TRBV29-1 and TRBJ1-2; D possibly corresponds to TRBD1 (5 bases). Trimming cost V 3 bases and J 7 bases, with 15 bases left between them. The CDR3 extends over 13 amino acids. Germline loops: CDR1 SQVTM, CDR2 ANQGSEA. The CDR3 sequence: CSVEGQGATGYTF. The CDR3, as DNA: TGCAGCGTTGAGGGCCAGGGAGCAACTGGCTACACCTTC.

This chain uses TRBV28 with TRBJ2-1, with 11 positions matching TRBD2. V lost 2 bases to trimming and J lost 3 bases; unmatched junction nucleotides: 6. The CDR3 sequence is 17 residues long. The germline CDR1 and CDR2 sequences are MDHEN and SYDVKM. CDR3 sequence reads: CASSLAVTSGSYNEQFF. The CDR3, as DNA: TGTGCCAGCAGTTTAGCGGTAACTAGCGGGAGCTACAATGAGCAGTTCTTC.

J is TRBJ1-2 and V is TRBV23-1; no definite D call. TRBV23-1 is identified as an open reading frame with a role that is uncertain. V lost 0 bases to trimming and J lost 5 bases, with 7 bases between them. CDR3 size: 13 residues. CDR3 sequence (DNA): TGCGCCAGCAGTCAATCGACAACTTATGGCTACACCTTC. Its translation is CASSQSTTYGYTF.

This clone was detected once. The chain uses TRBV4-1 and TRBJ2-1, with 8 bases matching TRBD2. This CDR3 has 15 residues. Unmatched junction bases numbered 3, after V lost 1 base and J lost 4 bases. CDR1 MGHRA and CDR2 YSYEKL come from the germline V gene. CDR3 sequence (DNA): TGCGCCAGCAGCCAAGCGGGAGGGGGATACAATGAGCAGTTCTTC. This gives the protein CASSQAGGGYNEQFF.

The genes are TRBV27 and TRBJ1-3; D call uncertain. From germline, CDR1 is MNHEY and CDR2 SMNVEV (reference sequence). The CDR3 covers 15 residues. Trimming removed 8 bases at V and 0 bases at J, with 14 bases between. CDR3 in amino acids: CASRQDWNSGNTIYF. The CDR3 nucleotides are TGTGCCAGCCGCCAGGACTGGAACTCTGGAAACACCATATATTTT.

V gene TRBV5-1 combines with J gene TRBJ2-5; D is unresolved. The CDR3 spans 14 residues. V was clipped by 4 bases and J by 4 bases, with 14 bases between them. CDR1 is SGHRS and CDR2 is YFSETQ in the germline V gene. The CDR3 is CASSEGRVRETQYF. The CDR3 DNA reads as TGCGCCAGCAGCGAAGGACGAGTCAGAGAGACCCAGTACTTC.

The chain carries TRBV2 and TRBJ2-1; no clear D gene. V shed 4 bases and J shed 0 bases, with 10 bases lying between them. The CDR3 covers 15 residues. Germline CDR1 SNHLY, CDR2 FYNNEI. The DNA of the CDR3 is TGTGCCAGCAGTGGGAGACTTAGCTCCTACAATGAGCAGTTCTTC. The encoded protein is CASSGRLSSYNEQFF.

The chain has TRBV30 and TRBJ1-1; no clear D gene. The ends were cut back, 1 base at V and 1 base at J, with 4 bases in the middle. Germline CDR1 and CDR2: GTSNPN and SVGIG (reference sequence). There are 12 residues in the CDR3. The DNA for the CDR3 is TGTGCCTGGAGTGACGGGAACACTGAAGCTTTCTTT. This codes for CAWSDGNTEAFF.

CDR3 loop: CASSPRASGEQYF. The CDR3 nucleotides are TGCGCCAGCAGCCCACGCGCCAGCGGGGAGCAGTACTTC. The rearrangement links TRBV5-1 to TRBJ2-7; TRBD2 might be the D (6 bases). Trimming removed 4 bases from V and 7 bases from J, with 15 bases in between. Germline assignment: CDR1 SGHRS and CDR2 YFSETQ. This CDR3 is built from 13 residues.

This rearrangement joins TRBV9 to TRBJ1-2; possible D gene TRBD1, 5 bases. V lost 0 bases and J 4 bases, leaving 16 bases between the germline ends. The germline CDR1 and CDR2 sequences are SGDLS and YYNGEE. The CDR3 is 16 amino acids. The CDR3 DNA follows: TGTGCCAGCAGCGTAGCTACGGCGGGACTAGGCTATGGCTACACCTTC. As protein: CASSVATAGLGYGYTF.

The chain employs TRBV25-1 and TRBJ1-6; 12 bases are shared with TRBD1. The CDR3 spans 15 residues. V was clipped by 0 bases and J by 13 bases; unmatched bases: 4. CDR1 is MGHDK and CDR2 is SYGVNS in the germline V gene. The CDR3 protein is CASSEYMGQGAPLHF. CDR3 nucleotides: TGTGCCAGCAGTGAATATATGGGACAGGGGGCGCCCCTCCACTTT.

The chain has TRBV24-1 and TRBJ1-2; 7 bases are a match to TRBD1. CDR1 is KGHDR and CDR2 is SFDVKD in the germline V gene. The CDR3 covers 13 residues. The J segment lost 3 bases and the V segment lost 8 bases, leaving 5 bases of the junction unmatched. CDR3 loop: CATTPTGDYGYTF. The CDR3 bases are TGTGCCACCACACCTACAGGGGACTATGGCTACACCTTC.

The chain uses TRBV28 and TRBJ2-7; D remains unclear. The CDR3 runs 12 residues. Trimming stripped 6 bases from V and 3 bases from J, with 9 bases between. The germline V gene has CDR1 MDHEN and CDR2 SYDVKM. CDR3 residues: CASRGWGYEQYF. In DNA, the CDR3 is TGTGCCAGCAGGGGATGGGGCTACGAGCAGTACTTC.

CDR3 sequence reads: CASSTSTSGRTGELFF. As DNA, the CDR3 is TGTGCCAGCAGTACCTCGACTAGCGGGAGAACCGGGGAGCTGTTTTTT. The chain employs TRBV6-2 or TRBV6-3 and TRBJ2-2, with 12 bases lining up with TRBD2. CDR3 length: 16 residues. The trim removed 5 bases at V and 5 bases at J, leaving 6 bases unmatched. CDR1 is MNHEY, CDR2 SVGEGT, per germline.